These 28 T cell receptor beta chains were sequenced from one sample in a study of OX40 agonist ivuxolimab in advanced cancers. TCRdb keeps only in-frame clones here, not all; method: immunoSEQ multiplex PCR. The data contain 65,000 to 75,000 clones, 75% to 85% of them singletons. Sequences were derived from CD4+ or CD8+ T cells sorted from blood, sampled in a trial of the OX40 agonist ivuxolimab. These receptors were collected from an adult with an advanced solid tumor such as melanoma, head and neck, liver or kidney cancer.

The chain combines TRBV7-2 with TRBJ1-1; no clear D. Germline-derived CDR1 and CDR2 are SGHTA and FQGNSA. With 5 bases removed from V and 6 bases from J, the gap between germline ends came to 16 bases. The CDR3 sequence is 14 residues long. The CDR3 region has the DNA TGTGCCAGCAGCCCCGACGGCAGAAAGGCTGAAGCTTTCTTT. Its translation is CASSPDGRKAEAFF.

J is TRBJ1-5 and V is TRBV27, with 7 positions matching TRBD1. Unmatched junction bases numbered 6, after V lost 5 bases and J lost 8 bases. Germline CDR1 is MNHEY and CDR2 is SMNVEV (reference sequence). This CDR3 region has 13 residues. Here the CDR3 reads CASSLETGKPQHF. CDR3 nucleotides: TGTGCCAGCAGTCTCGAGACAGGGAAGCCCCAGCATTTT.

The rearrangement links TRBV11-2 to TRBJ2-1, with TRBD2 matching over 8 bases. The germline V gene has CDR1 SGHAT and CDR2 FQNNGV. The CDR3 totals 16 residues. The V segment lost 2 bases and the J segment 6 bases; nucleotides outside the gene matches: 9. CDR3 bases: TGTGCCAGCAGCTTAAGGGGGACTAGGCTTTTCAATGAGCAGTTCTTC. Translation: CASSLRGTRLFNEQFF.

The chain joins TRBV11-3 to TRBJ2-3, with 9 positions matching TRBD1. After removal of 5 bases from V and 6 bases from J, the junction contained 12 bases not matched to a gene. Looked up from germline, CDR1 is SGHNT and CDR2 is YENEEA. The CDR3 is made up of 16 amino acids. The CDR3 nucleotides are TGTGCCAGCAGCCGAAGGACAGGGGCCCCCGGGGATACGCAGTATTTT. Its translation: CASSRRTGAPGDTQYF.

The chain joins TRBV28 to TRBJ1-1; D uncertain. V lost 2 bases to trimming and J lost 5 bases, with 6 bases between them. This CDR3 is built from 12 residues. CDR1 and CDR2 (germline): MDHEN, SYDVKM. The chain's CDR3 is CASSLAMTEAFF. CDR3 sequence (DNA): TGTGCCAGCAGTTTAGCAATGACTGAAGCTTTCTTT.

The V gene is TRBV11-2, the J gene TRBJ2-5; D possibly matches TRBD1 or TRBD2 (5 bases each). CDR1 SGHAT and CDR2 FQNNGV come from the germline V gene. The V and J ends lost 6 bases and 2 bases respectively, with 28 bases between them. The CDR3 has 19 amino acids. The CDR3 sequence: CASSLGWIVVGPLQETQYF. CDR3 bases: TGTGCCAGCAGTTTGGGCTGGATCGTTGTGGGACCTCTACAAGAGACCCAGTACTTC. The variable domain in full, with the rest retrieved from reference TRBV11-2 and TRBJ2-5, is EAGVAQSPRYKIIEKRQSVAFWCNPISGHATLYWYQQILGQGPKLLIQFQNNGVVDDSQLPKDRFSAERLKGVDSTLKIQPAKLEDSAVYLCASSLGWIVVGPLQETQYFGPGTRLLVL.

The chain is built from TRBV6-5 and TRBJ1-2, with 9 bases lining up with TRBD1. With V trimmed by 0 bases and J by 4 bases, 6 bases remained unmatched. The CDR3 runs 16 residues. The germline V gene encodes CDR1 MNHEY and CDR2 SVGAGI. The CDR3 loop is CASSYSRTGVLYGYTF. The DNA of the CDR3 is TGTGCCAGCAGTTACTCCCGGACAGGGGTCCTCTATGGCTACACCTTC.

V usage is TRBV7-8 and J usage is TRBJ2-3; TRBD2 aligns across 10 bases. This CDR3 comprises 14 residues. The trim removed 5 bases at V and 5 bases at J, leaving 4 bases unmatched. Germline assignment: CDR1 SGHVS and CDR2 FQNEAQ. The CDR3, as DNA: TGTGCCAGCAGCCCCGTAGCGGGGGGAGATACGCAGTATTTT. It yields the protein CASSPVAGGDTQYF.

The chain employs TRBV19 and TRBJ2-1; D might be TRBD2 (5 bases). CDR3 length equals 14 residues. In germline, CDR1 is LNHDA, CDR2 SQIVND (reference sequence). The V end lost 3 bases, the J end lost 7 bases, and 13 bases lay between the germline ends. The CDR3 DNA follows: TGTGCCAGTAGTATCCGGGAATATCGGAATGAGCAGTTCTTC. Translated, it gives CASSIREYRNEQFF. Looking up the rest from reference TRBV19 and TRBJ2-1 gives the full variable domain: DGGITQSPKYLFRKEGQNVTLSCEQNLNHDAMYWYRQDPGQGLRLIYYSQIVNDFQKGDIAEGYSVSREKKESFPLTVTSAQKNPTAFYLCASSIREYRNEQFFGPGTRLTVL.

This rearrangement joins TRBV19 to TRBJ1-2; the D is unclear. This CDR3 spans 14 amino acids. Germline V CDR1 and CDR2: LNHDA, SQIVND (reference sequence). Trimming left V 5 bases short and J 3 bases short, with 13 bases between. CDR3 DNA sequence: TGTGCCAGTAGTTCTCCGGGCAGAGACTATGGCTACACCTTC. Translating gives CASSSPGRDYGYTF. Full variable domain (missing parts from reference TRBV19 and TRBJ1-2): DGGITQSPKYLFRKEGQNVTLSCEQNLNHDAMYWYRQDPGQGLRLIYYSQIVNDFQKGDIAEGYSVSREKKESFPLTVTSAQKNPTAFYLCASSSPGRDYGYTFGSGTRLTVV.

This chain links TRBV19 with TRBJ2-6; possibly TRBD1 or TRBD2 for D (6 bases each). Trimming removed 5 bases at V and 13 bases at J, with 15 bases between. The CDR3 is 13 residues long. Germline assignment: CDR1 LNHDA and CDR2 SQIVND (reference sequence). The CDR3 DNA reads as TGTGCCAGTAGTTCGGGGGACACTGCGGTCCTGACTTTC. Translation: CASSSGDTAVLTF.

The J gene is TRBJ1-3, the V gene TRBV11-2; D gene unclear. The germline CDR1 and CDR2 sequences are SGHAT and FQNNGV. Deletions cut 3 bases from V and 4 bases from J, with 1 base between. This CDR3 has 11 amino acids. In DNA form, the CDR3 reads TGTGCCAGCAGCTTCGGAAACACCATATATTTT. Its translation is CASSFGNTIYF.

CDR3 protein: CASSNRQGYYGYTF. DNA for the CDR3: TGTGCCAGCAGTAACAGACAGGGGTACTATGGCTACACCTTC. V and J are TRBV6-1 and TRBJ1-2; TRBD1 agrees at 8 bases. The CDR3 consists of 14 residues. Germline V lookup: CDR1 MNHNS, CDR2 SASEGT. V gave up 5 bases and J gave up 3 bases; unmatched junction bases: 5.

The chain carries TRBV7-2 and TRBJ1-1, with a tentative D call TRBD1 (6 bases). Germline values: CDR1 SGHTA, CDR2 FQGNSA. The CDR3 loop spans 15 amino acids. Trimming took 5 bases from V and 5 from J, leaving 18 bases between them. The CDR3 bases are TGTGCCAGCAGCCCCTACAGGGTCCTGGGGACTGAAGCTTTCTTT. Its translation: CASSPYRVLGTEAFF.

This clone was seen just once. CDR3 sequence (DNA): TGCGCCAGCAGCTTTATAGCGGGGTTCAATGAGCAGTTCTTC. Its translation: CASSFIAGFNEQFF. The chain couples TRBV5-1 to TRBJ2-1; 8 nucleotides align to TRBD2. Germline-derived CDR1 and CDR2 are SGHRS and YFSETQ. With 2 bases clipped from V and 6 bases from J, the junction kept 4 bases outside the gene matches. The CDR3 has 14 residues. The whole variable domain, filled in from reference TRBV5-1 and TRBJ2-1, reads KAGVTQTPRYLIKTRGQQVTLSCSPISGHRSVSWYQQTPGQGLQFLFEYFSETQRNKGNFPGRFSGRQFSNSRSEMNVSTLELGDSALYLCASSFIAGFNEQFFGPGTRLTVL.

This chain joins TRBV7-3 and TRBJ2-5, with D perhaps matching TRBD2 (6 bases). The CDR3 is 14 residues long. Per germline, CDR1 SGHTA and CDR2 FQGTGA. The germline V and J ends were trimmed by 2 bases and 5 bases, with 12 bases remaining between them. CDR3 nucleotide sequence: TGTGCCAGCAGCTTAGGAGGGAGAGACGAGACCCAGTACTTC. This gives the protein CASSLGGRDETQYF.

This clone was picked up one time. This chain uses TRBV30 with TRBJ1-5; 11 bases align to TRBD1. J gave up 5 bases and V 2 bases, and 5 bases lay outside the gene matches. Germline V CDR1 and CDR2: GTSNPN, SVGIG (reference sequence). The CDR3 runs to 15 residues. CDR3: CAWSYKDRGHQPQHF. The CDR3, as DNA: TGTGCCTGGAGTTATAAGGACAGGGGGCATCAGCCCCAGCATTTT. The whole variable domain, remainder taken from reference TRBV30 and TRBJ1-5, is SQTIHQWPATLVQPVGSPLSLECTVEGTSNPNLYWYRQAAGRGLQLLFYSVGIGQISSEVPQNLSASRPQDRQFILSSKKLLLSDSGFYLCAWSYKDRGHQPQHFGDGTRLSIL.

About this clone: The same CDR3 also results from other DNA sequences found in this sample. The rearrangement joins TRBV7-9 to TRBJ2-1; D remains ambiguous. The CDR3 runs to 11 residues. Germline V lookup: CDR1 SEHNR, CDR2 FQNEAQ (reference sequence). V lost 2 bases to trimming and J lost 6 bases, with 2 bases between them. The CDR3 here is CASSLLNEQFF. CDR3 in DNA: TGTGCCAGCAGCTTACTCAATGAGCAGTTCTTC.

This chain connects TRBV5-1 to TRBJ2-3, with a weak D call TRBD2 (5 bases). The germline V and J ends were trimmed by 2 bases and 0 bases, with 7 bases remaining between them. The CDR3 loop spans 14 amino acids. Germline CDR1 and CDR2: SGHRS and YFSETQ. CDR3 sequence reads: CASSFRTSTDTQYF. As DNA, the CDR3 is TGCGCCAGCAGCTTCAGGACTAGCACAGATACGCAGTATTTT.

The table lists this clone with a few counts. This chain links TRBV11-1 with TRBJ2-1; no clear D gene. The CDR3 spans 13 residues. The germline gives CDR1 SGHAT, CDR2 FQDESV (reference sequence). V was shortened by 3 bases and J by 4 bases, with 7 bases between the two germline ends. Here the CDR3 DNA reads TGTGCCAGCAGCTTCGCCGGGTACAATGAGCAGTTCTTC. Its translation is CASSFAGYNEQFF.

The J gene is TRBJ2-7, the V gene TRBV6-1, with D possibly matching TRBD1 (6 bases). Trimming left V 4 bases short and J 0 bases short, with 16 bases between. The CDR3 is 16 residues long. CDR1 and CDR2 from the germline V gene are MNHNS and SASEGT. CDR3 in DNA: TGTGCCAGCAGTGGCGGGCCGGACAGAAGCTCCTACGAGCAGTACGTC. This gives the protein CASSGGPDRSSYEQYV.

The genes are TRBV5-1 and TRBJ2-1; 9 positions match TRBD2. This CDR3 is built from 15 residues. In germline, CDR1 is SGHRS, CDR2 YFSETQ. V dropped 0 bases and J dropped 4; count of bases not matched to a gene: 2. DNA of the CDR3: TGCGCCAGCAGCTTGGGACTAGCGGAGTACAATGAGCAGTTCTTC. Translating it yields CASSLGLAEYNEQFF.

In the case of this clone: Other nucleotide sequences in the sample specify the same CDR3. The chain uses TRBV29-1 and TRBJ2-1, with a tentative D call TRBD2 (5 bases). V lost 2 bases, J lost 4 bases, and 12 bases lay in between. Germline-derived CDR1 and CDR2 are SQVTM and ANQGSEA. The CDR3 length is 14 residues. The CDR3, as DNA: TGCAGCGTTGAATTAGGAGGCGGTTACAATGAGCAGTTCTTC. Its translation: CSVELGGGYNEQFF.

This sequence joins TRBV7-9 and TRBJ2-5; the D gene is possibly TRBD1 (6 bases). CDR1 SEHNR and CDR2 FQNEAQ come from the germline V gene (reference sequence). This CDR3 has 14 residues. With 6 bases removed from V and 2 bases from J, the gap between germline ends came to 13 bases. As DNA, the CDR3 is TGTGCCAGCAGAGACACGGACAGACAAGAGACCCAGTACTTC. Its protein product is CASRDTDRQETQYF.

V gene TRBV5-1 combines with J gene TRBJ1-1; D remains unclear. V was trimmed by 1 base and J by 4 bases, leaving 8 bases between them. Germline CDR1 reads SGHRS; CDR2 reads YFSETQ. The CDR3 totals 13 residues. The CDR3 sequence: CASSLQRSTEAFF. In DNA form, the CDR3 reads TGCGCCAGCAGCTTGCAGAGGAGCACTGAAGCTTTCTTT.

The CDR3 reads CSVREGDYGYTF. In DNA form, the CDR3 reads TGCAGCGTCAGGGAGGGGGACTATGGCTACACCTTC. V gene TRBV29-1 combines with J gene TRBJ1-2; D perhaps matches TRBD1 (6 bases). CDR1 is SQVTM, CDR2 ANQGSEA, per germline. Trimming shortened V by 6 bases and J by 3 bases, and 11 bases separated the two germline ends. This CDR3 region has 12 residues.

This clone was recorded only once. The J gene is TRBJ2-5, the V gene TRBV2; 13 bases are a match to TRBD2. CDR1 is SNHLY, CDR2 FYNNEI, per germline. V dropped 8 bases and J dropped 4; count of bases not matched to a gene: 7. The CDR3 extends over 15 amino acids. The CDR3 region has the DNA TGTGCCAGCGGACTAGCGGGAGTTAGAGGAGAGACCCAGTACTTC. Its translation: CASGLAGVRGETQYF.

The rearrangement joins TRBV5-1 to TRBJ2-1, with D tentatively TRBD1 (5 bases). Germline values: CDR1 SGHRS, CDR2 YFSETQ. V shed 3 bases and J shed 5 bases, with 9 bases lying between them. The CDR3 sequence is 13 residues long. The CDR3 loop reads CASSSLRDNEQFF. The DNA of the CDR3 is TGCGCCAGCAGCTCCCTCAGGGACAATGAGCAGTTCTTC. The full variable domain, completed using reference TRBV5-1 and TRBJ2-1, is KAGVTQTPRYLIKTRGQQVTLSCSPISGHRSVSWYQQTPGQGLQFLFEYFSETQRNKGNFPGRFSGRQFSNSRSEMNVSTLELGDSALYLCASSSLRDNEQFFGPGTRLTVL.